Here is one TCR beta chain with its context. Its specificity is unknown. While the first cohort had fewer than 850 subjects, the donors belonged to the separate validation cohort of about 130 subjects. This sample stems from a study of cytomegalovirus exposure and HLA in healthy donors. About the research overall: The 120 or so validation repertoires used a platform that matched the one used for the 666 first-cohort repertoires, as a later analysis reported. Overall study findings and caveats: In vitro data verified three CMV-associated chains as specific for CMV antigens. According to reports, the classifier identified cytomegalovirus status with high specificity and sensitivity.

Data came from immunoSEQ multiplex PCR; TCRdb stores just in-frame clones and leaves some out. The repertoire holds under 65,000 clones, over 85% seen once, with approximately 6% in the top ten. Trimming took 0 bases from V and 5 from J; bases not matched to a gene: 6. CDR3 length: 18 amino acids. Per the germline V gene, CDR1 is KGHSH and CDR2 is LQKENI. Sequencing was done on a sample of PBMCs. V gene TRBV18 combines with J gene TRBJ2-1; TRBD2 matches at 14 bases. This clonotype was sampled from a woman aged 18-29 years in good health and CMV-seropositive. CDR3 amino acids: CASSPPEGLAGVDNEQFF. The CDR3 DNA reads TGTGCCAGCTCACCACCCGAGGGACTAGCGGGGGTAGACAATGAGCAGTTCTTC.